These 5 T cell receptor beta chains were all obtained from the same sample, sequenced in a study of blood T cell repertoires in COVID-19. Sequencing was performed with immunoSEQ multiplex PCR; in TCRdb, only in-frame clones are kept and a portion is missing. The table includes 85,000 to 95,000 clones, around 72% detected once. The specimen was peripheral blood. These receptors all stem from an elderly woman with acute or convalescent COVID-19.

This chain links TRBV18 with TRBJ1-2, with D perhaps TRBD1 (5 bases). V was trimmed by 6 bases and J by 0 bases, leaving 8 bases between them. Germline V gene lookup returns CDR1 KGHSH and CDR2 LQKENI. CDR3 length equals 13 residues. DNA of the CDR3: TGTGCCAGCTCCCCGGGGGCTAACTATGGCTACACCTTC. Protein product: CASSPGANYGYTF.

V is TRBV2 and J is TRBJ1-6; 8 bases are shared with TRBD1. Germline V lookup: CDR1 SNHLY, CDR2 FYNNEI. J was trimmed by 6 bases and V by 4 bases; bases with no gene match: 5. The CDR3 totals 15 residues. This CDR3 is CASSGTGSANSPLHF. In DNA form, the CDR3 reads TGTGCCAGCAGTGGGACAGGGTCTGCTAATTCACCCCTCCACTTT.

This clone has just one count. V is TRBV19 and J is TRBJ2-3; TRBD2 aligns across 7 bases. CDR3 length: 15 residues. After removal of 5 bases from V and 2 bases from J, the junction contained 7 bases not matched to a gene. Looked up from germline, CDR1 is LNHDA and CDR2 is SQIVND (reference sequence). In DNA, the CDR3 is TGTGCCAGTAGTTTCCTGGGGGGGACCACAGATACGCAGTATTTT. It specifies CASSFLGGTTDTQYF. Combining the CDR3 with reference TRBV19 and TRBJ2-3 gives the whole variable domain DGGITQSPKYLFRKEGQNVTLSCEQNLNHDAMYWYRQDPGQGLRLIYYSQIVNDFQKGDIAEGYSVSREKKESFPLTVTSAQKNPTAFYLCASSFLGGTTDTQYFGPGTRLTVL.

This clone occurred once. The rearrangement links TRBV10-1 to TRBJ2-7; 12 bases line up with TRBD2. CDR1 and CDR2 (germline): WNHNN, SYGVQD (reference sequence). With V trimmed by 0 bases and J by 1 base, 7 bases remained unmatched. The CDR3 has 18 amino acids. The CDR3 sequence: CASSESASGGARSYEQYF. CDR3 in DNA: TGCGCCAGCAGTGAGTCGGCTAGCGGGGGGGCCCGGTCCTACGAGCAGTACTTC.

This clone occurred a few times. V gene TRBV6-6 combines with J gene TRBJ1-2; 11 bases are shared with TRBD1. The V gene's germline CDR1 is MNHNY and CDR2 SVGAGI (reference sequence). The CDR3 runs to 15 residues. The V segment lost 6 bases and the J segment 7 bases; nucleotides outside the gene matches: 10. The CDR3 here is CASRPPGQGVGGYTF. In DNA, the CDR3 is TGTGCCAGCAGACCCCCGGGACAGGGGGTTGGTGGCTACACCTTC.